Below are 10 T cell receptor beta chains sequenced from a single sample in a study of T cells in women clearing cervical HPV infection. Data came from immunoSEQ multiplex PCR; TCRdb stores just in-frame clones and leaves some out. The sample has over 15,000 clones, and its top ten clones hold roughly 10%. Sequenced sample: blood buffy coat. The receptors were gathered from a woman aged 18-70 years with a cervical HPV16 infection that either progressed to CIN3+ or cleared (not recorded which).

Regarding this clone: The CDR3 end is not reached by the read, which stops 3 residues before it; the germline J gene fills it in. The J gene is TRBJ2-3, the V gene TRBV20-1; tentatively, D is TRBD2 (5 bases). The germline gives CDR1 DFQATT, CDR2 SNEGSKA (reference sequence). V lost 3 bases and J lost 1, with 11 bases in between. This CDR3 spans 14 amino acids. The covered CDR3 bases are TGCAGTGCTAGTTCCAGACTACGCACAGATACG. Translation: CSASSRLRTDT. The whole CDR3 sequence is CSASSRLRTDTQYF.

To note about this clone: The missing CDR3 end, 3 residues past where the read stops, is filled in from the germline J gene. J is TRBJ1-2 and V is TRBV29-1, with D perhaps TRBD1 (6 bases). With 1 base removed from V and 6 bases from J, the gap between germline ends came to 18 bases. This CDR3 region has 15 residues. Germline CDR1 is SQVTM and CDR2 is ANQGSEA. The DNA read from the CDR3 is TGCAGCGTTGAAGGGAGAGACAGGTTCGGAGATGGC. This sequence encodes CSVEGRDRFGDG. The entire CDR3 protein reads CSVEGRDRFGDGYTF.

The CDR3 spells CASGQGFGEAFF. The part of the CDR3 DNA that was read is TGTGCCAGCGGACAGGGTTTCGGGGAA. The rearrangement links TRBV7-8 to TRBJ1-1; TRBD1 agrees at 8 bases. The read terminates 3 residues ahead of where the CDR3 ends, so the germline J gene completes it. CDR3 length equals 12 residues. Germline V lookup: CDR1 SGHVS, CDR2 FQNEAQ.

Regarding this clone: The CDR3 end is not reached by the read, which stops 3 residues before it; the germline J gene fills it in. The chain joins TRBV20-1 to TRBJ1-2; 7 nucleotides match TRBD1. Germline assignment: CDR1 DFQATT and CDR2 SNEGSKA (reference sequence). The trim removed 5 bases at V and 0 bases at J, leaving 6 bases unmatched. The CDR3 is made up of 14 amino acids. CDR3 protein: CSASNRGANYGYTF. The part of the CDR3 DNA that was read is TGCAGTGCTTCTAACAGGGGTGCTAACTATGGC.

As regards this clone: The read falls 3 residues short of the CDR3 end, and the missing part is taken from the germline J gene. J is TRBJ2-7 and V is TRBV2; D ambiguous. The CDR3 extends over 12 amino acids. CDR1 and CDR2 (germline): SNHLY, FYNNEI. Trimming left V 6 bases short and J 6 bases short, with 12 bases between. The DNA read from the CDR3 is TGTGCCAGCAGCGCGATGCGGTTCGAG. This codes for CASSAMRFE. The full-length CDR3 reads as CASSAMRFEQYF.

Frequency places this clone as medium-sized. The sequenced fragment ends 3 residues before the CDR3 boundary, so the rest is inferred from the germline J gene. This sequence joins TRBV30 and TRBJ2-2; D might be TRBD1 (5 bases). CDR1 and CDR2 (germline): GTSNPN, SVGIG (reference sequence). The CDR3 spans 15 residues. V dropped 3 bases and J dropped 5 bases, with 16 bases sitting between them. The CDR3 region is CAWRGQGTRTGELFF. CDR3 DNA (partial): TGTGCCTGGAGGGGCCAGGGCACGAGAACCGGGGAG.

In regard to this clone: The CDR3 goes on 3 residues after the read ends, and that part is filled in from the germline J gene. V is TRBV28 and J is TRBJ2-5, with 7 bases identical to TRBD2. Germline V gives CDR1 MDHEN, CDR2 SYDVKM. The CDR3 loop spans 13 amino acids. V shed 6 bases, J shed 4 bases, and the junction held 5 bases outside the gene matches. The CDR3 bases that were read are TGTGCCAGCAGCCTCGGGACTACAGAGACC. Protein product: CASSLGTTET. The CDR3 in full is CASSLGTTETQYF.

The CDR3 here is CASSLRLAINEQFF. The sequenced part of the CDR3 DNA is TGTGCCAGCAGCTTGAGACTAGCCATCAATGAG. The V call is TRBV5-6, the J call TRBJ2-1, with 7 positions matching TRBD2. The read falls 3 residues short of the CDR3 end, and the missing part is taken from the germline J gene. The CDR3 totals 14 residues. Per germline, CDR1 SGHDT and CDR2 YYEEEE. Losses at the gene ends were 1 base for V and 6 bases for J; bases not matched to a gene: 4.

Turning to this clone: The DNA ends 3 residues before the CDR3 does, and the rest of the CDR3 is filled in from the germline J gene. J is TRBJ2-3 and V is TRBV4-1; TRBD2 aligns across 7 bases. Germline values: CDR1 MGHRA, CDR2 YSYEKL. The CDR3 spans 17 residues. Losses at the gene ends were 4 bases for V and 0 bases for J; bases not matched to a gene: 10. The CDR3 sequence is CASSLVVSSGSTDTQYF. The sequenced CDR3 bases are TGCGCCAGCAGCCTCGTCGTATCTAGCGGAAGCACAGATACG.

Comments on this clone: The read falls 3 residues short of the CDR3 end, and the missing part is taken from the germline J gene. The chain couples TRBV5-4 to TRBJ2-1; tentatively, D is TRBD1 (5 bases). Germline CDR1 and CDR2: SGHNT and YYREEE (reference sequence). Trimming stripped 2 bases from V and 6 bases from J, with 15 bases between. The CDR3 totals 15 residues. The CDR3 region is CASSFRTQVINEQFF. CDR3 DNA (partial): TGTGCCAGCAGCTTCCGGACACAAGTCATCAATGAG.